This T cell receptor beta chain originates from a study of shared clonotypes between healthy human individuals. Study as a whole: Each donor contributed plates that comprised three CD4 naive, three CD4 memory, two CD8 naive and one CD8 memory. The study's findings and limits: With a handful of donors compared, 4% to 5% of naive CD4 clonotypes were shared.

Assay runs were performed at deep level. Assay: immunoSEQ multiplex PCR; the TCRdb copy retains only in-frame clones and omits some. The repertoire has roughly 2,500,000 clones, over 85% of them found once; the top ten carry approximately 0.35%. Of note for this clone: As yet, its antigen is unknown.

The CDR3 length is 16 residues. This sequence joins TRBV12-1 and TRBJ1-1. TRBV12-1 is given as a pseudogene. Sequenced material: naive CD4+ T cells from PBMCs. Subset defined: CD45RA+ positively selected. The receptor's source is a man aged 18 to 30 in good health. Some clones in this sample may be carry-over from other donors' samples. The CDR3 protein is CASSTDRDGLNTEAFF. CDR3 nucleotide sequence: TGTGCCAGCAGCACCGACCGGGACGGCTTGAACACTGAAGCTTTCTTT.